This section outlines one T cell receptor (beta chain) sequence together with its context. Per the authors' pipeline: Using reference gene primer amplification, nucleated cell counts were estimated. TCRdb keeps only in-frame clones here, not all; method: immunoSEQ multiplex PCR. V and J calls and clone size come straight from that table; D and trimming were deduced from the DNA. The table records 110,000 or so clones, 85% of them present only once. The data are from a study of blood T cell repertoires in COVID-19. The CDR3 loop spans 22 amino acids. J gave up 5 bases and V 5 bases, and 29 bases lay outside the gene matches. Germline CDR1 reads KGHSH; CDR2 reads LQKENI.

Sequencing was carried out using peripheral blood. V and J are TRBV18 and TRBJ1-1; 10 positions match TRBD1. This clonotype was obtained from a human donor in a cohort sampled during active COVID-19. In DNA form, the CDR3 reads TGTGCCAGCTCAAAGCAACGGCCCGGGACAGGGGCTCCTGAACAATCCTTTACTGAAGCTTTCTTT. It yields the protein CASSKQRPGTGAPEQSFTEAFF.